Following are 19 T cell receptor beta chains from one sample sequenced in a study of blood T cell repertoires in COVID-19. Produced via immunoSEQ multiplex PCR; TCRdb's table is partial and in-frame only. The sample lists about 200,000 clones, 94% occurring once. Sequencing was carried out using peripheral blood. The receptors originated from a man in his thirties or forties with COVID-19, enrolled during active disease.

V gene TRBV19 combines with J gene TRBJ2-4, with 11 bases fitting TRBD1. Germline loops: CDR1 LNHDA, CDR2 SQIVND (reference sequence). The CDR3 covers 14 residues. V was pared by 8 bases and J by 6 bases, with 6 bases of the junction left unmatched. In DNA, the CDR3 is TGTGCCAGTCAGGACAGGGGGCAGGGAAACATTCAGTACTTC. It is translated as CASQDRGQGNIQYF.

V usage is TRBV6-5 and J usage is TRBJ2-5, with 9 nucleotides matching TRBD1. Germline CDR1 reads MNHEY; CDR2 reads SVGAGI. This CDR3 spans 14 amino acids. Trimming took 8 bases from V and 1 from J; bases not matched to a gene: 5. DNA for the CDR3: TGTGCCAGCCGAGGGACAGGGTCCCAAGAGACCCAGTACTTC. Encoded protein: CASRGTGSQETQYF.

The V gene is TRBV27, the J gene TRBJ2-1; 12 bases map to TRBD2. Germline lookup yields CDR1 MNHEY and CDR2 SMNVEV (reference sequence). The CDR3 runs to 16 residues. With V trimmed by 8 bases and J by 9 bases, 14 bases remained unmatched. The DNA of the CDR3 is TGTGCCAGCGCCGTAAACCTAGCGGGGGGGCCTGGTGAGCAGTTCTTC. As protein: CASAVNLAGGPGEQFF.

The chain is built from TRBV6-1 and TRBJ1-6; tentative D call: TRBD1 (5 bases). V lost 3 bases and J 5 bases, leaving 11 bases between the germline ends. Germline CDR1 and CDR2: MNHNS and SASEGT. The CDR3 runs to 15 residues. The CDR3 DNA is TGTGCCAGCAGTGAGCGAAGGGGAAATAATTCACCCCTCCACTTT. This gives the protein CASSERRGNNSPLHF.

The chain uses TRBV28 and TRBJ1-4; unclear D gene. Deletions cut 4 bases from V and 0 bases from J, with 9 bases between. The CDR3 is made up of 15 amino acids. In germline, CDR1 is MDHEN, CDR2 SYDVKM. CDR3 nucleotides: TGTGCCAGCAGTTCCCCGGGGTCAACTAATGAAAAACTGTTTTTT. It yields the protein CASSSPGSTNEKLFF.

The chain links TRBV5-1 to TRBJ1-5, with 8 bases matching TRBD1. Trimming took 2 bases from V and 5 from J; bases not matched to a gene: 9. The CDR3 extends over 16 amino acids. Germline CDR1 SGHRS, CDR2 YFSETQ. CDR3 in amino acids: CASSLGPDRVDQPQHF. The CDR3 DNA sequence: TGCGCCAGCAGCTTAGGGCCGGACAGGGTTGATCAGCCCCAGCATTTT.

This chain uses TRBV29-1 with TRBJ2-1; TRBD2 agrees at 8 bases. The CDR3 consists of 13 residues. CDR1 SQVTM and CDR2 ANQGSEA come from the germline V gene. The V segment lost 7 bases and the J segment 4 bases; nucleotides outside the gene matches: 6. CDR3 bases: TGCAGCGCTACGACTAGCGAGTACAATGAGCAGTTCTTC. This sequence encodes CSATTSEYNEQFF.

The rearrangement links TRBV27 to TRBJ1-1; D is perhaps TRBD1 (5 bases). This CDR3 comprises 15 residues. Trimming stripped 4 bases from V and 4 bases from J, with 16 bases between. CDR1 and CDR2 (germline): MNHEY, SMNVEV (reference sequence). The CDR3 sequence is CASSYTGGGITEAFF. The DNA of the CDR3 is TGTGCCAGCAGTTATACCGGGGGGGGTATCACTGAAGCTTTCTTT.

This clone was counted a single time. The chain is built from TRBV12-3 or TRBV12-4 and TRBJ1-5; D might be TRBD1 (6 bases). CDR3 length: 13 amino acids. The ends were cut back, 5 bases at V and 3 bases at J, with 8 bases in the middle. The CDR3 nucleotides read TGTGCCAGCAGTCCGGGACACAATCAGCCCCAGCATTTT. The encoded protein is CASSPGHNQPQHF.

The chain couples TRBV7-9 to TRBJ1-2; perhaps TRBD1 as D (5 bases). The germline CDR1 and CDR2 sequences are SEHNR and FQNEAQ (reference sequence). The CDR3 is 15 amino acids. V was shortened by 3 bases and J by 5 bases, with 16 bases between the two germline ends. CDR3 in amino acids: CASSFISRGEYGYTF. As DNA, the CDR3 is TGTGCCAGCAGCTTCATATCACGGGGGGAGTATGGCTACACCTTC.

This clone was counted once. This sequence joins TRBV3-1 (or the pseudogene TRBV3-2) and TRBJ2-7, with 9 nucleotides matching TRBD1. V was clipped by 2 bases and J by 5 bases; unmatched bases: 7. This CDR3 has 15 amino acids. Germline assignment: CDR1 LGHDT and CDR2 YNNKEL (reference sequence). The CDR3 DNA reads TGTGCCAGCAGCCAAAAGGGGACAGGGAAGCACGAGCAGTACTTC. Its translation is CASSQKGTGKHEQYF.

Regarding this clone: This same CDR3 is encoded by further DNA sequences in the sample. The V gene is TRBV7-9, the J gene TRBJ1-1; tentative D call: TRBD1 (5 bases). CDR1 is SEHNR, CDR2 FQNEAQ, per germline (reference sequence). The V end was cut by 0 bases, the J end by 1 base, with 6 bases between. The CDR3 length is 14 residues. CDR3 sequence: CASSLARENTEAFF. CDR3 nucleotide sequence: TGTGCCAGCAGCTTAGCCAGGGAGAACACTGAAGCTTTCTTT.

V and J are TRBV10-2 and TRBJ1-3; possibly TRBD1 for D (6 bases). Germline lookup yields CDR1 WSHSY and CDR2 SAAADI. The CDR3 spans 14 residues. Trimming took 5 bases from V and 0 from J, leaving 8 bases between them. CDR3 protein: CASSRTDSGNTIYF. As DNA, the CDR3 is TGCGCCAGCAGTCGGACAGACTCTGGAAACACCATATATTTT.

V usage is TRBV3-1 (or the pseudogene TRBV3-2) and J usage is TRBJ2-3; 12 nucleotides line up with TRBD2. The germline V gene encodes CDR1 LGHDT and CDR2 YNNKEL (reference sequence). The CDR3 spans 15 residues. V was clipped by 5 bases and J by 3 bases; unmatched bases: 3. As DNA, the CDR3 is TGTGCCAGCAGCTCACTAGCGGGGGGTACAGATACGCAGTATTTT. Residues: CASSSLAGGTDTQYF.

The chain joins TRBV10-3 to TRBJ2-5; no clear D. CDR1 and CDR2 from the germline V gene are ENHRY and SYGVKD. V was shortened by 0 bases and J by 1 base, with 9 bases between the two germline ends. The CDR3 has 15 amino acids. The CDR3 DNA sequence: TGTGCCATCAGTGAGTCCGAAGAGCTCCAAGAGACCCAGTACTTC. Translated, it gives CAISESEELQETQYF.

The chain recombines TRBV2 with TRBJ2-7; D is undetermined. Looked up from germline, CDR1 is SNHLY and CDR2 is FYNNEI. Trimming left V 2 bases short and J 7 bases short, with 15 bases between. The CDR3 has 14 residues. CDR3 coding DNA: TGTGCCAGCAGTGAATCTACGCGCGGTGGAGAGCAGTACTTC. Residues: CASSESTRGGEQYF.

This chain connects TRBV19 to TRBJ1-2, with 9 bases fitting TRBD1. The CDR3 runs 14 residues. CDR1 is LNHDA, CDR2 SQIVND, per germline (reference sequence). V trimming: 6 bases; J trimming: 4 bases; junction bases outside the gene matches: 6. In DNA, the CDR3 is TGTGCCAGTAGCCTCACAGGGGGCCCCTATGGCTACACCTTC. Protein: CASSLTGGPYGYTF. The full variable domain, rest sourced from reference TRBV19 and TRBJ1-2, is DGGITQSPKYLFRKEGQNVTLSCEQNLNHDAMYWYRQDPGQGLRLIYYSQIVNDFQKGDIAEGYSVSREKKESFPLTVTSAQKNPTAFYLCASSLTGGPYGYTFGSGTRLTVV.

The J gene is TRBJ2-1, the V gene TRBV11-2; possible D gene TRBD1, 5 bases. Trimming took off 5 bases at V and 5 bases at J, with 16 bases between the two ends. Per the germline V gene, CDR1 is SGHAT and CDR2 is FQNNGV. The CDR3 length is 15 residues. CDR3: CASSPRSRADNEQFF. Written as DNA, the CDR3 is TGTGCCAGCAGCCCACGATCCAGGGCGGACAATGAGCAGTTCTTC.

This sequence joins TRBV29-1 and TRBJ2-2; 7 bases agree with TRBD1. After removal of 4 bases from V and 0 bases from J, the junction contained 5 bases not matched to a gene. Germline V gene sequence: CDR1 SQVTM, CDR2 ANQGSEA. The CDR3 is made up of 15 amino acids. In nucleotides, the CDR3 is TGCAGCGTTGTAGGGGGCGTCGCGAACACCGGGGAGCTGTTTTTT. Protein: CSVVGGVANTGELFF.